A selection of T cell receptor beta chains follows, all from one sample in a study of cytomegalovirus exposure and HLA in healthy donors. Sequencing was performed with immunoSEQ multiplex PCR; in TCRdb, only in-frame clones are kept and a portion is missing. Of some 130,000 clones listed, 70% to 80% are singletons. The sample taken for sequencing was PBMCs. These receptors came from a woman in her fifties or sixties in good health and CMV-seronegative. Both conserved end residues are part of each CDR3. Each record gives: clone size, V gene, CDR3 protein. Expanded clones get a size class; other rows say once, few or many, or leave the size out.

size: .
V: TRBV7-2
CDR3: CASSLGAGIGAQDTQYF

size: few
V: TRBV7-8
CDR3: CASSLGQGGYGYTF

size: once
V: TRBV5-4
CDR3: CASSLEGLAYNEQFF

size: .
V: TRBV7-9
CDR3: CASSLVEGLDF

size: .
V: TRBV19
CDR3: CASIGTGGSHDTQYF

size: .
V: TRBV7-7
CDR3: CASSTGLAGETQYF

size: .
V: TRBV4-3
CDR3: CASSQGVQTGGGLYEQYF

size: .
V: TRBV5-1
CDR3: CASSLSLASSSYNEQFF

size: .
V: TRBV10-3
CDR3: CAIVREGNTEAFF

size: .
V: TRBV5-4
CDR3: CASSLVSGRASYNEQFF

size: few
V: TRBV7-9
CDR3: CASSLGQGRGYTF

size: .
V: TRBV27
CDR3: CASSRKGRVNISNQPQHF

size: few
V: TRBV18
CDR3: CASSPGTGEYSSGNTIYF

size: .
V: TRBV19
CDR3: CASSRGVNTEAFF

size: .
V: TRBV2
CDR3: CASNGASGSYEQYF

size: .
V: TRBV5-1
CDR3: CASSLAGDRLHSANEKLFF

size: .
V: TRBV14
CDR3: CASSQVKGTGGVGEQFF

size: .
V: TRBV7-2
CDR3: CASSFDGGRVETQYF

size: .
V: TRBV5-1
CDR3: CASSLGTASYEQYF

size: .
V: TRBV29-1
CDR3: CSVEGRLTGAQYGYTF

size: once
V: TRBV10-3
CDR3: CAISGPDRGSSYNSPLHF

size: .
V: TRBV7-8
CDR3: CASSRAGPSYNEQFF

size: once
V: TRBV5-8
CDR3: CASSYGTSGFNEQFF

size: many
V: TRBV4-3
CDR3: CASSPGLADSSYEQYF